The next 16 T cell receptor beta chains were all read from a single sample in a study of T cell responses to AZD1222 COVID-19 vaccine. Using immunoSEQ multiplex PCR, the repertoire was profiled, and TCRdb retains in-frame clones only, with some absent. The sample lists about 120,000 clones, over 75% occurring once. The sample here was peripheral blood, taken on day 0 of AZD1222 vaccination. The receptors derive from an adult in good health.

The J gene is TRBJ2-5, the V gene TRBV18, with unresolved D. Germline V gives CDR1 KGHSH, CDR2 LQKENI. V was cut by 3 bases and J by 2 bases, with 4 bases left in between. The CDR3 runs to 12 residues. The CDR3 here is CASSPRQETQYF. DNA of the CDR3: TGTGCCAGCTCACCGCGACAAGAGACCCAGTACTTC. Variable domain in full (rest from reference TRBV18 and TRBJ2-5): NAGVMQNPRHLVRRRGQEARLRCSPMKGHSHVYWYRQLPEEGLKFMVYLQKENIIDESGMPKERFSAEFPKEGPSILRIQQVVRGDSAAYFCASSPRQETQYFGPGTRLLVL.

This chain joins TRBV19 and TRBJ1-5, with no clear D. CDR1 is LNHDA, CDR2 SQIVND, per germline (reference sequence). V dropped 3 bases and J dropped 4 bases, with 7 bases sitting between them. The CDR3 runs 13 residues. CDR3 DNA: TGTGCCAGTAGTATCCCAGCAAATCAGCCCCAGCATTTT. It codes for CASSIPANQPQHF.

The J gene is TRBJ2-6, the V gene TRBV19, with a weak D call TRBD1 (5 bases). The CDR3 consists of 16 residues. Trimming took off 6 bases at V and 0 bases at J, with 12 bases between the two ends. CDR1 is LNHDA and CDR2 is SQIVND in the germline V gene (reference sequence). The CDR3 region is CASRPWTTSGANVLTF. The CDR3 coding sequence is TGTGCCAGTAGACCTTGGACAACCTCTGGGGCCAACGTCCTGACTTTC.

The chain employs TRBV5-1 and TRBJ1-1; D not certain. CDR3 length equals 15 residues. Per germline, CDR1 SGHRS and CDR2 YFSETQ. The V gene lost 3 bases and the J gene lost 8 bases, with 20 bases spanning the gap. The CDR3 DNA reads TGCGCCAGCAGCTCATTTAGTTGGGCGATCACGGAAGCTTTCTTT. Translated: CASSSFSWAITEAFF. Full variable domain (rest looked up from reference TRBV5-1 and TRBJ1-1): KAGVTQTPRYLIKTRGQQVTLSCSPISGHRSVSWYQQTPGQGLQFLFEYFSETQRNKGNFPGRFSGRQFSNSRSEMNVSTLELGDSALYLCASSSFSWAITEAFFGQGTRLTVV.

V gene TRBV5-1 combines with J gene TRBJ1-3, with D maybe TRBD1 (5 bases). This CDR3 region has 15 residues. Per the germline V gene, CDR1 is SGHRS and CDR2 is YFSETQ. Between the trimmed V and J ends, which lost 0 bases and 4 bases, there was a span of 11 bases. The CDR3 DNA is TGCGCCAGCAGCTTGGCTGGGGGGGAAGGAAACACCATATATTTT. This gives the protein CASSLAGGEGNTIYF. Full variable domain (missing parts from reference TRBV5-1 and TRBJ1-3): KAGVTQTPRYLIKTRGQQVTLSCSPISGHRSVSWYQQTPGQGLQFLFEYFSETQRNKGNFPGRFSGRQFSNSRSEMNVSTLELGDSALYLCASSLAGGEGNTIYFGEGSWLTVV.

This clone was counted a single time. The identical CDR3 is also encoded by other nucleotide sequences in the sample. This chain connects TRBV6-4 to TRBJ2-3, with 9 bases lining up with TRBD2. CDR1 is MRHNA, CDR2 SNTAGT, per germline. Trimming removed 0 bases from V and 4 bases from J; junction bases left unmatched: 2. This CDR3 is 15 amino acids long. The CDR3 nucleotides read TGTGCCAGCAGTGACTCAGCGGGGGGCGCAGATACGCAGTATTTT. It encodes CASSDSAGGADTQYF.

As regards this clone: The same CDR3 arises from other DNA sequences in this sample as well. The chain has TRBV5-6 and TRBJ2-3; no reliable D call. This CDR3 is 15 amino acids long. Germline lookup yields CDR1 SGHDT and CDR2 YYEEEE. Between the trimmed V and J ends, which lost 0 bases and 2 bases, there was a span of 10 bases. This chain's CDR3 is CASSLGQSSTDTQYF. The DNA for the CDR3 is TGTGCCAGCAGCTTGGGTCAGTCCTCCACAGATACGCAGTATTTT.

This sequence joins TRBV7-2 and TRBJ1-5; D is possibly TRBD1 (5 bases). V gave up 1 base and J gave up 3 bases, with 16 bases separating them. CDR1 and CDR2 (germline): SGHTA, FQGNSA. This CDR3 is 17 amino acids long. The CDR3 nucleotides are TGTGCCAGCAGCTTAGGGGGGATAGGCATGACCAATCAGCCCCAGCATTTT. It is translated as CASSLGGIGMTNQPQHF.

The rearrangement joins TRBV4-1 to TRBJ1-2, with TRBD1 matching 7 bases. Looked up from germline, CDR1 is MGHRA and CDR2 is YSYEKL. This CDR3 is 13 amino acids long. J was trimmed by 2 bases and V by 6 bases; bases with no gene match: 3. The CDR3 DNA reads TGCGCCAGCAGTCGGGACAGAAACTATGGCTACACCTTC. Protein sequence: CASSRDRNYGYTF.

In its sample, this clone was seen a few times. The gene calls are TRBV4-1 and TRBJ2-3; D might be TRBD1 or TRBD2, each matching 6 bases. CDR3 length: 15 amino acids. Germline V gene data show CDR1 as MGHRA and CDR2 as YSYEKL. V was shortened by 0 bases and J by 4 bases, with 11 bases between the two germline ends. CDR3 residues: CASSQERGGPDTQYF. CDR3 nucleotide sequence: TGCGCCAGCAGCCAAGAACGAGGGGGGCCAGATACGCAGTATTTT.

With regard to this clone: The germline gene is not matched at one end of the junction; a read error may be the cause. This chain links TRBV6-2 or TRBV6-3 with TRBJ2-3; no firm D call. The CDR3 covers 14 residues. Per germline, CDR1 MNHEY and CDR2 SVGEGT. CDR3 nucleotide sequence: TGTGCCAGCAGTTACTCTTCCACGGCCCCATCTCCTAATTTT. Translated: CASSYSSTAPSPNF.

This chain's CDR3 is CASGHPNQPQHF. The CDR3 DNA is TGTGCCAGCGGCCACCCAAATCAGCCCCAGCATTTT. This sequence joins TRBV6-2 or TRBV6-3 and TRBJ1-5; no reliable D call. V lost 8 bases, J lost 4 bases, and 9 bases lay in between. Germline V lookup: CDR1 MNHEY, CDR2 SVGEGT. CDR3 length: 12 amino acids.

The chain links TRBV29-1 to TRBJ2-7; no clear D gene. V lost 6 bases and J lost 6, with 21 bases in between. Germline loops: CDR1 SQVTM, CDR2 ANQGSEA. CDR3 length equals 14 residues. CDR3 DNA: TGCAGCGTCTTGGGGAAACTCCCTTTCGGCGAGCAGTACTTC. This sequence encodes CSVLGKLPFGEQYF.

The chain recombines TRBV11-3 with TRBJ1-3, with D unclear. The CDR3 consists of 11 residues. The V end lost 4 bases, the J end lost 16 bases, and 14 bases lay between the germline ends. Germline CDR1 and CDR2: SGHNT and YENEEA. In DNA, the CDR3 is TGTGCCAGCAGCTCATCCGGGCCGCTCTATTTT. Translated: CASSSSGPLYF.

The chain uses TRBV11-1 and TRBJ2-2; 8 nucleotides align to TRBD2. Germline CDR1 SGHAT, CDR2 FQDESV (reference sequence). Trimming removed 5 bases from V and 4 bases from J; junction bases left unmatched: 6. This CDR3 has 15 amino acids. The CDR3 sequence is CASSTRTSFTGELFF. CDR3 sequence (DNA): TGTGCCAGCAGCACCCGGACTAGCTTCACCGGGGAGCTGTTTTTT.

The chain employs TRBV28 and TRBJ1-1, with TRBD1 as a possible D gene (6 bases). V gave up 2 bases and J gave up 0 bases, with 16 bases separating them. Per the germline V gene, CDR1 is MDHEN and CDR2 is SYDVKM. CDR3 length: 17 residues. The CDR3 nucleotides are TGTGCCAGCAGTTTAATGGCAGGGGATGTAATGAACACTGAAGCTTTCTTT. Translation gives CASSLMAGDVMNTEAFF.